Listed below are T cell receptor beta chains from one sample, sequenced in a study of T cells in Graves' hyperthyroidism and ophthalmopathy. One entry per CDR3 protein results from TCRdb running MiXCR on the multiplex PCR reads. The sample shows some 370,000 distinct CDR3 sequences, about 15% of them seen only once. The sequencing input was blood. The receptor source for this set is a woman aged 30 to 39 with Graves' hyperthyroidism that later progressed to Graves' ophthalmopathy. Each CDR3 is given with its conserved first and last residue. The D gene is left open where the match is weak. Clone size is stated in some rows and not others, as once, few, many or a class when expanded.

v_gene,j_gene,d_gene,abundance,CDR3aa,CDR3nt
TRBV5-1,TRBJ2-1,TRBD2,NA,CASSLEVTGGYLNEQFF,TGCGCCAGCAGCTTGGAAGTTACGGGAGGTTACCTCAATGAGCAGTTCTTC
TRBV7-9,TRBJ2-5,TRBD1,many,CASSLEQGPQETQYF,TGTGCCAGCAGCTTAGAACAGGGGCCCCAAGAGACCCAGTACTTC
TRBV20-1,TRBJ2-3,TRBD1,many,CSANRDSSDTQYF,TGCAGTGCGAACCGGGACAGTTCAGATACGCAGTATTTT
TRBV20-1,TRBJ2-2,TRBD2,many,CSATGTSGANTGELFF,TGCAGTGCCACCGGGACTAGCGGGGCGAACACCGGGGAGCTGTTTTTT
TRBV2,TRBJ2-3,TRBD1,NA,CASSEVGTAREYF,TGTGCCAGCAGTGAAGTAGGGACAGCCCGGGAGTATTTT
TRBV6-1,TRBJ1-4,NA,many,CASSHRAVNEKLFF,TGTGCCAGCAGCCACCGGGCCGTTAATGAAAAACTGTTTTTT
TRBV7-8,TRBJ2-6,NA,NA,CASSGTYTSGANVLTF,TGTGCCAGCAGCGGTACCTATACCTCTGGGGCCAACGTCCTGACTTTC
TRBV28,TRBJ2-5,NA,many,CASNTGRETQYF,TGTGCCAGCAATACAGGGAGAGAGACCCAGTACTTC
TRBV24-1,TRBJ2-1,TRBD2,NA,CATSGERGYNEQFF,TGTGCCACCAGTGGGGAGCGGGGGTACAATGAGCAGTTCTTC
TRBV28,TRBJ1-6,NA,NA,CASSLAGVSPLHF,TGTGCCAGCAGTTTGGCAGGGGTTTCACCCCTCCACTTT
TRBV7-2,TRBJ2-5,NA,many,CASSHTVGRVTKETQYF,TGTGCCAGCAGCCATACCGTGGGCAGGGTGACTAAAGAGACCCAGTACTTC
TRBV11-2,TRBJ1-6,NA,many,CASSLEAQDPWSSYNSPLHF,TGTGCCAGCAGCTTAGAGGCACAGGACCCATGGAGCTCCTATAATTCACCCCTCCACTTT
TRBV7-9,TRBJ2-3,NA,few,CASSHAGGRRYTDTQYF,TGTGCCAGCAGCCACGCCGGGGGCCGCCGCTACACAGATACGCAGTATTTT
TRBV27,TRBJ2-2,TRBD1,many,CASRDRGAGELFF,TGTGCCAGCAGAGACAGGGGAGCCGGGGAGCTGTTTTTT
TRBV6-1,TRBJ1-1,NA,many,CASSEPGMNTEAFF,TGTGCCAGCAGTGAACCAGGGATGAACACTGAAGCTTTCTTT
TRBV7-2,TRBJ2-5,NA,many,CASSLAAAETQYF,TGTGCCAGCAGCTTAGCCGCGGCCGAGACCCAGTACTTC
TRBV10-2,TRBJ2-7,NA,few,CASKRDRTYEQYF,TGCGCCAGCAAACGGGATCGAACGTACGAGCAGTACTTC
TRBV4-1,TRBJ1-5,NA,many,CASSQDGHSNQPQHF,TGCGCCAGCAGCCAAGATGGTCACTCCAATCAGCCCCAGCATTTT
TRBV27,TRBJ1-2,NA,many,CASSLSGPTYGYTF,TGTGCCAGCAGTTTATCGGGGCCGACCTATGGCTACACCTTC
TRBV4-1,TRBJ2-1,TRBD1,few,CASSQDLGQGDEQFF,TGCGCCAGCAGCCAAGATCTGGGACAGGGAGATGAGCAGTTCTTC
TRBV2,TRBJ2-7,TRBD1,many,CASNRDRGRREQYF,TGTGCCAGCAACCGAGACAGGGGGCGACGCGAGCAGTACTTC
TRBV5-5,TRBJ2-1,TRBD1,NA,CASSLERTGGNEQFF,TGTGCCAGCAGCTTGGAACGGACAGGAGGCAATGAGCAGTTCTTC
TRBV27,TRBJ2-7,NA,many,CASSPRAGGGRAEQYF,TGTGCCAGCAGTCCTCGTGCAGGGGGGGGCCGCGCCGAGCAGTACTTC
TRBV7-9,TRBJ2-3,NA,NA,CASSPRAGGTDTQYF,TGTGCCAGCAGCCCCCGGGCAGGAGGCACAGATACGCAGTATTTT
TRBV20-1,TRBJ2-3,TRBD2,NA,CSASPLASGLTDTQYF,TGCAGTGCTAGCCCCTTAGCTAGCGGGCTCACAGATACGCAGTATTTT
TRBV7-9,TRBJ2-7,NA,NA,CASSLAIGPGVYEQYF,TGTGCCAGCAGCTTAGCGATCGGTCCGGGAGTCTACGAGCAGTACTTC
TRBV19,TRBJ2-2,NA,once,CASSIPRRAGPGELFF,TGTGCCAGTAGTATACCAAGGCGGGCAGGGCCCGGGGAGCTGTTTTTT
TRBV20-1,TRBJ2-7,NA,few,CSARDFRASYEQYF,TGCAGTGCTAGGGATTTCAGGGCTTCCTACGAGCAGTACTTC
TRBV28,TRBJ1-6,NA,many,CASSLVNSPLHF,TGTGCCAGCAGCTTGGTAAATTCACCCCTCCACTTT
TRBV19,TRBJ2-5,NA,many,CASSIRTQETQYF,TGTGCCAGTAGTATCCGGACACAAGAGACCCAGTACTTC
TRBV4-1,TRBJ2-2,NA,NA,CASRGNGGELFF,TGCGCCAGCAGGGGGAATGGCGGGGAGCTGTTTTTT
TRBV12-3/TRBV12-4,TRBJ1-5,NA,many,CASSRMAGVRPQHF,TGTGCCAGCAGTCGTATGGCGGGCGTGCGGCCCCAGCATTTT
TRBV19,TRBJ1-5,NA,many,CASSIIRGPRGNQPQHF,TGTGCCAGTAGTATCATCCGTGGCCCCAGGGGCAATCAGCCCCAGCATTTT
TRBV5-1,TRBJ1-2,NA,many,CASSLQALGVYGYTF,TGCGCCAGCAGCCTTCAGGCGCTAGGAGTCTATGGCTACACCTTC
TRBV20-1,TRBJ2-7,NA,few,CSARDIGGLSLYEQYF,TGCAGTGCTAGAGATATTGGAGGGTTAAGTCTCTACGAGCAGTACTTC
TRBV19,TRBJ2-2,TRBD2,many,CASMGLAGGGTGELFF,TGTGCCAGTATGGGACTAGCGGGGGGTGGCACCGGGGAGCTGTTTTTT
TRBV12-3/TRBV12-4,TRBJ2-3,TRBD1,many,CASRTGGTDTQYF,TGTGCCAGCAGAACAGGGGGCACTGATACGCAGTATTTT
TRBV5-1,TRBJ2-5,TRBD1,NA,CASSWRDRGRLETQYF,TGCGCCAGCAGCTGGCGGGACAGGGGGCGTCTAGAGACCCAGTACTTC
TRBV27,TRBJ1-2,TRBD1,many,CASSSPGTGDYGYTF,TGTGCCAGCAGTTCCCCCGGGACAGGGGATTATGGCTACACCTTC
TRBV6-1,TRBJ1-1,NA,many,CASSEGPREVEAFF,TGTGCCAGCAGCGAGGGACCGAGGGAGGTCGAAGCTTTCTTT
TRBV6-2/TRBV6-3,TRBJ2-5,TRBD2,many,CAPRGGLAGEREETQYF,TGTGCCCCCAGGGGGGGACTAGCGGGGGAAAGGGAAGAGACCCAGTACTTC
TRBV20-1,TRBJ2-3,TRBD2,many,CSARDSAGASGNSDTQYF,TGCAGTGCTAGAGATTCCGCCGGGGCTAGCGGGAATTCAGATACGCAGTATTTT
TRBV10-2,TRBJ2-7,NA,few,CASSEWTHSKRYEQYF,TGCGCCAGCAGTGAGTGGACCCATTCGAAGCGTTACGAGCAGTACTTC
TRBV9,TRBJ1-1,TRBD1,NA,CASSDAGTGSLDTEAFF,TGTGCCAGCAGCGACGCCGGGACAGGGAGTTTGGACACTGAAGCTTTCTTT
TRBV7-9,TRBJ2-5,NA,many,CASSFKVGGGSETQYF,TGTGCCAGCAGCTTTAAAGTCGGAGGGGGCTCGGAGACCCAGTACTTC
TRBV2,TRBJ2-5,TRBD2,NA,CASSLGLAGGPVWETQYF,TGTGCCAGCAGCTTGGGACTAGCGGGAGGGCCGGTCTGGGAGACCCAGTACTTC
TRBV6-1,TRBJ2-3,NA,few,CASSQSWGRGDTQYF,TGTGCCAGCAGTCAATCGTGGGGGCGGGGAGATACGCAGTATTTT
TRBV3-1,TRBJ2-3,TRBD2,many,CASSHRRLAGRTDTQYF,TGTGCCAGCAGCCACCGCAGACTAGCGGGGAGGACAGATACGCAGTATTTT
TRBV10-3,TRBJ2-7,NA,NA,CAISEPRDNYEQYF,TGTGCCATCAGTGAGCCACGGGACAACTACGAGCAGTACTTC
TRBV5-1,TRBJ1-4,NA,NA,CASRLGVGGGVNEKLFF,TGCGCCAGCAGGCTTGGTGTCGGTGGAGGGGTTAATGAAAAACTGTTTTTT
TRBV2,TRBJ2-5,NA,NA,CASSELGTGPQTQYF,TGTGCCAGCAGTGAACTGGGGACGGGACCTCAGACCCAGTACTTC
TRBV19,TRBJ1-1,TRBD1,many,CASSMDGRGKAEAFF,TGTGCCAGTAGTATGGACGGCAGGGGGAAAGCTGAAGCTTTCTTT
TRBV20-1,TRBJ2-5,TRBD2,many,CSATGLAGVETQYF,TGCAGTGCCACCGGGCTAGCGGGAGTCGAGACCCAGTACTTC
TRBV19,TRBJ2-5,TRBD2,NA,CASSMVGGGNQETQYF,TGTGCCAGTAGTATGGTAGGCGGGGGGAACCAAGAGACCCAGTACTTC
TRBV2,TRBJ2-1,NA,NA,CASRAGAWVFF,TGTGCCAGCAGGGCGGGGGCCTGGGTTTTCTTC